These 31 T cell receptor beta chains were all obtained from the same sample, sequenced in a study of memory CD4+ T cells and cytomegalovirus serostatus. Measured with immunoSEQ multiplex PCR; TCRdb has only the in-frame clones, and not every one. The top ten clones hold about 1.4% of a sample with 45,000 to 65,000 clones, 80% to 85% of them seen once. The sort gate was single viable CD3+CD4+CD8-CD45RO+ cells for memory CD4+ T cells. Specimen: memory CD4+ T cells from blood. The source is an adult in good health and CMV-seropositive.

The chain uses TRBV10-3 and TRBJ1-1, with 8 bases fitting TRBD1. There are 15 residues in the CDR3. V lost 3 bases, J lost 1 base, and 4 bases stayed unmatched. From germline, CDR1 is ENHRY and CDR2 SYGVKD. Here the CDR3 reads CAISDRGLSNTEAFF. For the CDR3, the DNA is TGTGCCATCAGTGACAGGGGGCTTTCGAACACTGAAGCTTTCTTT.

The V gene is TRBV28, the J gene TRBJ1-3; 11 bases fit TRBD1. Trimming removed 4 bases from V and 3 bases from J; junction bases left unmatched: 11. CDR1 is MDHEN, CDR2 SYDVKM, per germline. The CDR3 runs 18 residues. The DNA of the CDR3 is TGTGCCAGCAGTTCACCCACCTCGGACAGGGGGCATGGAAACACCATATATTTT. Amino acids: CASSSPTSDRGHGNTIYF.

The chain recombines TRBV11-3 with TRBJ2-1; D ambiguous. The CDR3 totals 14 residues. V gave up 1 base and J gave up 4 bases, with 8 bases separating them. Germline V lookup: CDR1 SGHNT, CDR2 YENEEA. The CDR3 reads CASSLGSSYNEQFF. The CDR3 bases are TGTGCCAGCAGCTTAGGTTCGTCTTACAATGAGCAGTTCTTC.

The CDR3 protein is CASSMDSLGSYEQYF. The DNA of the CDR3 is TGTGCCAGTAGTATGGACAGCCTTGGGTCCTACGAGCAGTACTTC. The J gene is TRBJ2-7, the V gene TRBV19, with a tentative D call TRBD1 (6 bases). CDR1 and CDR2 from the germline V gene are LNHDA and SQIVND (reference sequence). The CDR3 is 15 amino acids. V lost 3 bases and J lost 1, with 13 bases in between.

V is TRBV7-2 and J is TRBJ1-2, with a tentative D call TRBD1 (5 bases). The CDR3 totals 16 residues. Trimming cost V 5 bases and J 3 bases, with 19 bases left between them. Germline V lookup: CDR1 SGHTA, CDR2 FQGNSA. This CDR3 reads CASSLGAHNRYYGYTF. Here the CDR3 DNA reads TGTGCCAGCAGCCTTGGGGCCCATAACCGTTACTATGGCTACACCTTC.

The CDR3 region is CASTTGQANEKLFF. The CDR3 DNA sequence: TGTGCCAGCACCACGGGACAGGCTAATGAAAAACTGTTTTTT. V is TRBV2 and J is TRBJ1-4; TRBD1 matches 8 bases. Trimming at V came to 7 bases and at J to 3 bases, leaving 4 bases not matched to a gene. The CDR3 length is 14 residues. Germline V gives CDR1 SNHLY, CDR2 FYNNEI.

This chain uses TRBV15 with TRBJ1-2; D not certain. V was trimmed by 0 bases and J by 7 bases, leaving 15 bases between them. This CDR3 spans 15 amino acids. Germline-derived CDR1 and CDR2 are LNHNV and YYDKDF (reference sequence). The CDR3 loop is CATSRDRMGRSGYTF. The CDR3 coding sequence is TGTGCCACCAGCAGAGATCGGATGGGCAGGTCTGGCTACACCTTC.

This clone was seen more than once but under ten times. The V and J genes are TRBV6-1 and TRBJ2-3; 13 bases fit TRBD2. Germline V gene data show CDR1 as MNHNS and CDR2 as SASEGT. The length of the CDR3 is 14 residues. The ends lost 4 bases at V and 5 bases at J; junction bases unmatched: 0. The CDR3: CASSGTSGRDTQYF. CDR3 in DNA: TGTGCCAGCAGTGGGACTAGCGGGAGAGATACGCAGTATTTT.

The chain combines TRBV18 with TRBJ2-3; D not resolved. V gave up 3 bases and J gave up 0 bases, with 16 bases separating them. The CDR3 extends over 17 amino acids. Germline-derived CDR1 and CDR2 are KGHSH and LQKENI. This chain's CDR3 is CASSPPRRRSSTDTQYF. The CDR3 bases are TGTGCCAGCTCACCCCCTCGACGTCGGTCTAGCACAGATACGCAGTATTTT.

The J gene is TRBJ2-1, the V gene TRBV19, with 9 positions matching TRBD2. CDR3 size: 14 residues. CDR1 and CDR2 from the germline V gene are LNHDA and SQIVND (reference sequence). The trim removed 3 bases at V and 6 bases at J, leaving 3 bases unmatched. As DNA, the CDR3 is TGTGCCAGTAGTATTAGCGGGAGCACCAATGAGCAGTTCTTC. This codes for CASSISGSTNEQFF.

Details on this clone: Other DNA sequences in the sample encode the same CDR3. V usage is TRBV5-1 and J usage is TRBJ2-5; 9 positions match TRBD1. J gave up 5 bases and V 3 bases, and 5 bases lay outside the gene matches. The CDR3 covers 14 residues. Looked up from germline, CDR1 is SGHRS and CDR2 is YFSETQ. As DNA, the CDR3 is TGCGCCAGCAGCTCCGGGACAGGGTCGGAGACCCAGTACTTC. This gives the protein CASSSGTGSETQYF.

This sequence joins TRBV6-6 and TRBJ2-3; 12 bases are shared with TRBD2. The CDR3 consists of 16 residues. Germline values: CDR1 MNHNY, CDR2 SVGAGI (reference sequence). With 3 bases clipped from V and 5 bases from J, the junction kept 6 bases outside the gene matches. CDR3: CASSYDGLAGRDTQYF. The CDR3 nucleotides are TGTGCCAGCAGTTATGACGGACTAGCGGGGAGAGATACGCAGTATTTT.

The chain couples TRBV15 to TRBJ2-3; 9 bases map to TRBD2. J was trimmed by 6 bases and V by 5 bases; bases with no gene match: 9. This CDR3 spans 15 amino acids. CDR1 LNHNV and CDR2 YYDKDF come from the germline V gene (reference sequence). Here the CDR3 reads CATSGIAGEGDTQYF. The CDR3 DNA reads TGTGCCACCAGCGGAATAGCGGGAGAAGGGGATACGCAGTATTTT.

In its sample, this clone was seen a few times. The chain has TRBV7-2 and TRBJ1-1, with 8 nucleotides matching TRBD1. CDR3 length: 13 amino acids. V trimming: 7 bases; J trimming: 1 base; junction bases outside the gene matches: 2. Germline CDR1 is SGHTA and CDR2 is FQGNSA. The CDR3 is CASNRGGNTEAFF. Here the CDR3 DNA reads TGTGCCAGCAACAGGGGGGGGAACACTGAAGCTTTCTTT. Full variable domain (remainder filled in from reference TRBV7-2 and TRBJ1-1): GAGVSQSPSNKVTEKGKDVELRCDPISGHTALYWYRQSLGQGLEFLIYFQGNSAPDKSGLPSDRFSAERTGGSVSTLTIQRTQQEDSAVYLCASNRGGNTEAFFGQGTRLTVV.

This chain joins TRBV7-8 and TRBJ2-1; D is possibly TRBD2 (6 bases). Deletions cut 0 bases from V and 0 bases from J, with 12 bases between. Germline values: CDR1 SGHVS, CDR2 FQNEAQ. The CDR3 contains 17 residues. CDR3 in amino acids: CASSLASTTSSYNEQFF. DNA for the CDR3: TGTGCCAGCAGCTTAGCGTCCACGACTAGCTCCTACAATGAGCAGTTCTTC.

The gene calls are TRBV9 and TRBJ2-5; 9 bases agree with TRBD2. CDR1 is SGDLS and CDR2 is YYNGEE in the germline V gene. CDR3 length equals 17 residues. V dropped 0 bases and J dropped 2; count of bases not matched to a gene: 8. In DNA form, the CDR3 reads TGTGCCAGCAGCGTAGGAGGGAGCGGGGGGCTGCAAGAGACCCAGTACTTC. Its protein product is CASSVGGSGGLQETQYF.

The J gene is TRBJ2-3, the V gene TRBV5-1; 7 bases are a match to TRBD1. CDR1 and CDR2 from the germline V gene are SGHRS and YFSETQ. This CDR3 contains 17 residues. V lost 4 bases to trimming and J lost 4 bases; unmatched junction nucleotides: 15. The CDR3 DNA sequence: TGCGCCAGCAGCCCCGATGAAGACAGGGTAGTCGCAGATACGCAGTATTTT. It codes for CASSPDEDRVVADTQYF. Together with reference TRBV5-1 and TRBJ2-3, the CDR3 gives the full variable domain: KAGVTQTPRYLIKTRGQQVTLSCSPISGHRSVSWYQQTPGQGLQFLFEYFSETQRNKGNFPGRFSGRQFSNSRSEMNVSTLELGDSALYLCASSPDEDRVVADTQYFGPGTRLTVL.

The rearrangement uses TRBV5-6 and TRBJ2-7, with D perhaps matching TRBD2 (5 bases). The CDR3 is 13 amino acids. CDR1 is SGHDT, CDR2 YYEEEE, per germline. Trimming stripped 3 bases from V and 2 bases from J, with 9 bases between. The CDR3 loop is CASSSGSTYEQYF. The CDR3 DNA is TGTGCCAGCAGCTCGGGGTCCACCTACGAGCAGTACTTC. The full variable domain, in which reference TRBV5-6 and TRBJ2-7 provide the parts outside the CDR3, is DAGVTQSPTHLIKTRGQQVTLRCSPKSGHDTVSWYQQALGQGPQFIFQYYEEEERQRGNFPDRFSGHQFPNYSSELNVNALLLGDSALYLCASSSGSTYEQYFGPGTRLTVT.

This clone was observed once. The same CDR3 is also encoded by other DNA sequences in this sample. This sequence joins TRBV29-1 and TRBJ2-3; perhaps TRBD2 as D (5 bases). The V end was cut by 0 bases, the J end by 7 bases, with 11 bases between. CDR3 size: 13 residues. From germline, CDR1 is SQVTM and CDR2 ANQGSEA. In DNA, the CDR3 is TGCAGCGTTGAAGACGTGCTAGCTAATACGCAGTATTTT. It yields the protein CSVEDVLANTQYF.

The chain links TRBV5-4 to TRBJ1-6, with D tentatively TRBD1 (5 bases). The CDR3 spans 14 residues. The germline CDR1 and CDR2 sequences are SGHNT and YYREEE (reference sequence). Trimming shortened V by 4 bases and J by 7 bases, and 12 bases separated the two germline ends. CDR3 loop: CASSTGHGNSPLHF. The DNA for the CDR3 is TGTGCCAGCAGCACCGGACACGGAAATTCACCCCTCCACTTT.

The CDR3 DNA reads TGTGCCAGCAGCTTAGTCCGGGGCACTGAAGCTTTCTTT. It is translated as CASSLVRGTEAFF. The gene calls are TRBV7-3 and TRBJ1-1; D ambiguous. Germline CDR1 is SGHTA and CDR2 is FQGTGA. CDR3 length: 13 amino acids. Trimming left V 2 bases short and J 4 bases short, with 8 bases between.

The rearrangement joins TRBV18 to TRBJ1-1, with D possibly matching TRBD1 (6 bases). The germline V gene has CDR1 KGHSH and CDR2 LQKENI. Trimming left V 3 bases short and J 4 bases short, with 9 bases between. This CDR3 region has 13 residues. CDR3 sequence (DNA): TGTGCCAGCTCACCCACAGGGTCCACTGAAGCTTTCTTT. Its translation is CASSPTGSTEAFF.

This clone was seen just once. V gene TRBV14 combines with J gene TRBJ2-3; no definite D call. Germline values: CDR1 SGHDN, CDR2 FVKESK. The germline V and J ends were trimmed by 1 base and 4 bases, with 9 bases remaining between them. This CDR3 region has 14 residues. The CDR3 sequence: CASSQGLRADTQYF. The CDR3 nucleotides are TGTGCCAGCAGCCAAGGACTCCGCGCAGATACGCAGTATTTT. Looking up the rest from reference TRBV14 and TRBJ2-3 gives the full variable domain: EAGVTQFPSHSVIEKGQTVTLRCDPISGHDNLYWYRRVMGKEIKFLLHFVKESKQDESGMPNNRFLAERTGGTYSTLKVQPAELEDSGVYFCASSQGLRADTQYFGPGTRLTVL.

The rearrangement links TRBV30 to TRBJ1-1, with TRBD1 as a possible D gene (5 bases). Trimming shortened V by 5 bases and J by 4 bases, and 11 bases separated the two germline ends. Germline lookup yields CDR1 GTSNPN and CDR2 SVGIG (reference sequence). CDR3 length: 12 residues. The CDR3 is CAWSDRFTEAFF. CDR3 DNA sequence: TGTGCCTGGTCAGACAGATTCACTGAAGCTTTCTTT.

The chain has TRBV6-5 and TRBJ1-1; D is undetermined. This CDR3 has 11 amino acids. Trimming took off 10 bases at V and 2 bases at J, with 8 bases between the two ends. Per germline, CDR1 MNHEY and CDR2 SVGAGI. The DNA of the CDR3 is TGTGCCACCTGGACCAACACTGAAGCTTTCTTT. This gives the protein CATWTNTEAFF.

The chain links TRBV7-3 to TRBJ2-6; 8 bases line up with TRBD1. The CDR3 is 17 residues long. After removal of 5 bases from V and 0 bases from J, the junction contained 6 bases not matched to a gene. From germline, CDR1 is SGHTA and CDR2 FQGTGA. CDR3 DNA: TGTGCCAGCAGCCGGGACAGGATAACCTCTGGGGCCAACGTCCTGACTTTC. Translation gives CASSRDRITSGANVLTF.

V gene TRBV29-1 combines with J gene TRBJ1-4, with D perhaps matching TRBD1 (6 bases). The CDR3 totals 14 residues. The germline V and J ends were trimmed by 6 bases and 4 bases, with 15 bases remaining between them. Germline V lookup: CDR1 SQVTM, CDR2 ANQGSEA. CDR3 region: CSVETQGNNEKLFF. The CDR3 DNA reads TGCAGCGTGGAGACCCAGGGGAATAATGAAAAACTGTTTTTT. Based on the CDR3 plus reference TRBV29-1 and TRBJ1-4, the full variable domain is SAVISQKPSRDICQRGTSLTIQCQVDSQVTMMFWYRQQPGQSLTLIATANQGSEATYESGFVIDKFPISRPNLTFSTLTVSNMSPEDSSIYLCSVETQGNNEKLFFGSGTQLSVL.

The chain employs TRBV2 and TRBJ1-5; D not certain. With 1 base removed from V and 3 bases from J, the gap between germline ends came to 7 bases. In germline, CDR1 is SNHLY, CDR2 FYNNEI. The CDR3 contains 14 residues. The CDR3 DNA sequence: TGTGCCAGCAGTGAAGGTCGTTACAATCAGCCCCAGCATTTT. Protein product: CASSEGRYNQPQHF.

The chain couples TRBV30 to TRBJ2-5; D may be TRBD1 (6 bases). Germline CDR1 is GTSNPN and CDR2 is SVGIG (reference sequence). This CDR3 is 11 amino acids long. V was cut by 0 bases and J by 11 bases, with 10 bases left in between. Here the CDR3 reads CAWSVQGRQYF. The DNA for the CDR3 is TGTGCCTGGAGTGTCCAGGGGCGGCAGTACTTC.

V and J are TRBV19 and TRBJ2-1, with a weak D call TRBD2 (5 bases). The CDR3 totals 14 residues. From germline, CDR1 is LNHDA and CDR2 SQIVND (reference sequence). V was pared by 10 bases and J by 5 bases, with 18 bases between. This CDR3 reads CATNPSRGNNEQFF. In DNA, the CDR3 is TGTGCCACCAACCCATCCCGGGGTAACAATGAGCAGTTCTTC.

The chain has TRBV27 and TRBJ1-2; TRBD1 might be the D (5 bases). Germline V gives CDR1 MNHEY, CDR2 SMNVEV (reference sequence). The CDR3 is made up of 13 amino acids. Trimming cost V 1 base and J 4 bases, with 7 bases left between them. This chain's CDR3 is CASSLFGGYGYTF. In nucleotides, the CDR3 is TGTGCCAGCAGTTTATTTGGGGGCTATGGCTACACCTTC.